Below are 15 T cell receptor beta chains sequenced from a single sample in a study of blood T cell repertoires in COVID-19 (dated by TCRdb to 2018 to 2021). Library method: the immunoSEQ multiplex PCR assay. TCRdb holds this immuneACCESS table with in-frame rearrangements only. Some clones are missing; in checked studies, unresolved V genes explain under half, and the rest has no known cause. The sample data list around 55,000 clones, and 80% to 95% of these were observed just once. Approximately 15% of the sample belongs to the ten largest clones. The specimen sequenced was peripheral blood. These receptors originate from a human donor with active COVID-19. The donor label of this sample is uncertain.

V and J are TRBV29-1 and TRBJ1-1; possible D gene TRBD1, 5 bases. This CDR3 is built from 13 residues. Germline V lookup: CDR1 SQVTM, CDR2 ANQGSEA. V was clipped by 3 bases and J by 3 bases, with 11 bases between them. The CDR3 loop is CSVERGWDTEAFF. The CDR3 DNA follows: TGCAGCGTTGAGCGGGGGTGGGACACTGAAGCTTTCTTT.

V and J are TRBV14 and TRBJ2-7; a weak D match, TRBD2 (6 bases). Trimming removed 3 bases from V and 2 bases from J, with 29 bases in between. The CDR3 loop spans 20 amino acids. Per the germline V gene, CDR1 is SGHDN and CDR2 is FVKESK. CDR3 loop: CASSQNAECRRRLVTYEQYV. CDR3 DNA: TGTGCCAGCAGCCAGAACGCCGAATGCCGTAGGCGACTAGTTACCTACGAGCAGTACGTC.

V is TRBV6-4 and J is TRBJ2-3; D not certain. The CDR3 spans 13 residues. Germline CDR1 MRHNA, CDR2 SNTAGT. The V gene lost 3 bases and the J gene lost 2 bases, with 6 bases spanning the gap. The CDR3 DNA reads as TGTGCCAGCAGTGAATCCCTCACAGATACGCAGTATTTT. It specifies CASSESLTDTQYF.

The chain has TRBV24-1 and TRBJ1-5, with TRBD1 identical over 8 bases. Germline trimming cut 3 bases from V and 5 bases from J; bases unmatched to any gene: 5. From germline, CDR1 is KGHDR and CDR2 SFDVKD. The length of the CDR3 is 15 residues. CDR3 in amino acids: CATSDGRTGHQPQHF. In nucleotides, the CDR3 is TGTGCCACCAGTGATGGCAGGACAGGGCATCAGCCCCAGCATTTT.

This chain connects TRBV13 to TRBJ2-7; the D gene is possibly TRBD2 (5 bases). V lost 0 bases, J lost 3 bases, and 9 bases lay in between. This CDR3 spans 14 amino acids. CDR1 is PRHDT and CDR2 is FYEKMQ in the germline V gene (reference sequence). The CDR3 reads CASSLGRGNYEQYF. The DNA of the CDR3 is TGTGCCAGCAGCTTAGGTCGGGGAAACTACGAGCAGTACTTC.

The CDR3 DNA follows: TGTGCCAGCAGCCTATCAACAGGGGCGGCAGATACGCAGTATTTT. Protein sequence: CASSLSTGAADTQYF. V is TRBV19 and J is TRBJ2-3; 7 bases are shared with TRBD1. V was pared by 9 bases and J by 4 bases, with 13 bases of the junction left unmatched. Germline V gene sequence: CDR1 LNHDA, CDR2 SQIVND (reference sequence). The CDR3 spans 15 residues.

A single count supports this clone. This chain joins TRBV5-1 and TRBJ1-5; 12 bases align to TRBD1. Germline assignment: CDR1 SGHRS and CDR2 YFSETQ. The CDR3 has 16 amino acids. V was clipped by 0 bases and J by 6 bases; unmatched bases: 4. The CDR3 region is CASSLEGTGGTQPQHF. CDR3 DNA: TGCGCCAGCAGCTTGGAGGGGACAGGGGGCACTCAGCCCCAGCATTTT.

V usage is TRBV24-1 and J usage is TRBJ1-2; D is possibly TRBD1 (6 bases). The V end lost 4 bases, the J end lost 8 bases, and 13 bases lay between the germline ends. CDR3 length: 13 amino acids. CDR1 KGHDR and CDR2 SFDVKD come from the germline V gene. Here the CDR3 DNA reads TGTGCCACCAGTGACCGGACAGATGGAGGCTACACCTTC. Its protein is CATSDRTDGGYTF.

V usage is TRBV7-2 and J usage is TRBJ2-3, with 9 bases lining up with TRBD1. J gave up 1 base and V 3 bases, and 14 bases lay outside the gene matches. The CDR3 sequence is 19 residues long. Germline V gene data show CDR1 as SGHTA and CDR2 as FQGNSA. The CDR3 nucleotides are TGTGCCAGCAGCTTCGATACGGGACAGGGTGGGATTGGCACAGATACGCAGTATTTT. Translating it yields CASSFDTGQGGIGTDTQYF.

This rearrangement joins TRBV9 to TRBJ2-1; 7 bases are a match to TRBD2. The CDR3 totals 15 residues. The J segment lost 2 bases and the V segment lost 2 bases, leaving 4 bases of the junction unmatched. The germline CDR1 and CDR2 sequences are SGDLS and YYNGEE. The CDR3 region has the DNA TGTGCCAGCAGCGTCAACAGCGGGGCCTACAATGAGCAGTTCTTC. It yields the protein CASSVNSGAYNEQFF.

V and J are TRBV18 and TRBJ2-7; 9 bases are shared with TRBD2. In germline, CDR1 is KGHSH, CDR2 LQKENI. CDR3 length equals 16 residues. Unmatched junction bases numbered 5, after V lost 1 base and J lost 1 base. In DNA, the CDR3 is TGTGCCAGCTCACCACTACTAGCGGGCAAATCCTACGAGCAGTACTTC. Translating gives CASSPLLAGKSYEQYF.

The V and J genes are TRBV19 and TRBJ1-4, with a tentative D call TRBD1 (5 bases). The CDR3 extends over 14 amino acids. V lost 2 bases to trimming and J lost 8 bases, with 12 bases between them. Germline values: CDR1 LNHDA, CDR2 SQIVND (reference sequence). CDR3 nucleotides: TGTGCCAGTAGTATATTCGGGGGGGAAGAAAAACTGTTTTTT. Translating gives CASSIFGGEEKLFF.

This chain uses TRBV27 with TRBJ2-1, with 8 bases matching TRBD2. The J segment lost 0 bases and the V segment lost 2 bases, leaving 3 bases of the junction unmatched. Germline CDR1 and CDR2: MNHEY and SMNVEV (reference sequence). CDR3 length: 16 amino acids. The CDR3, as DNA: TGTGCCAGCAGTTTAATAGCGGGACGCTCCTACAATGAGCAGTTCTTC. Encoded protein: CASSLIAGRSYNEQFF.

This rearrangement joins TRBV3-1 (or the pseudogene TRBV3-2) to TRBJ2-5; 9 bases fit TRBD2. This CDR3 spans 16 amino acids. Germline V CDR1 and CDR2: LGHDT, YNNKEL (reference sequence). Unmatched junction bases numbered 11, after V lost 4 bases and J lost 5 bases. CDR3 sequence reads: CASSPHGAGGPETQYF. Written as DNA, the CDR3 is TGTGCCAGCAGCCCGCACGGGGCGGGAGGGCCGGAGACCCAGTACTTC.

The chain combines TRBV9 with TRBJ2-7, with 10 bases identical to TRBD1. Unmatched junction bases numbered 4, after V lost 0 bases and J lost 4 bases. The germline V gene has CDR1 SGDLS and CDR2 YYNGEE. The CDR3 is 15 residues long. In DNA form, the CDR3 reads TGTGCCAGCAGCGTAGCCGGGACAGGGGAATACGAGCAGTACTTC. Residues: CASSVAGTGEYEQYF.